This TCR beta chain came from a study of blood T cell repertoires in COVID-19. Assay used: immunoSEQ multiplex PCR; TCRdb lists only in-frame clones, some missing. The sample holds about 270,000 clones, about 88% seen once. V was cut by 2 bases and J by 4 bases, with 8 bases left in between. Germline V gene data show CDR1 as MNHEY and CDR2 as SVGAGI. The CDR3 totals 13 residues. The gene calls are TRBV6-5 and TRBJ1-2; D ambiguous. This sequence was found in a woman aged 45-65 years who had recovered from COVID-19. The sample comprised PBMCs or T cells enriched from blood (not recorded which). CDR3 nucleotide sequence: TGTGCCAGCAGTTACACCCAGGCCTATGGCTACACCTTC. Its protein is CASSYTQAYGYTF.